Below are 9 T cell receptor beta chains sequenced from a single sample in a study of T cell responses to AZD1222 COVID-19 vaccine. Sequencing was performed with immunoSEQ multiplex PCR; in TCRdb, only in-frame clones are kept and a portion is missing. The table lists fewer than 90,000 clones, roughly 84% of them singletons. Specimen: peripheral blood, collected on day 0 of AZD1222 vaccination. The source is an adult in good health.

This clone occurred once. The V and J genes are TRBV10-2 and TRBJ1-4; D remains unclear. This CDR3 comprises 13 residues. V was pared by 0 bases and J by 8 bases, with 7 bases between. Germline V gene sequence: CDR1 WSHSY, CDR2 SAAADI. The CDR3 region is CASSESSNEKLFF. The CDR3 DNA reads TGCGCCAGCAGTGAGTCATCGAACGAAAAACTGTTTTTT.

In DNA, the CDR3 is TGTGCCAGTAGTATAGGGGGGCCCGGTCAGCCCCAGCATTTT. As protein: CASSIGGPGQPQHF. The J gene is TRBJ1-5, the V gene TRBV19, with D tentatively TRBD1 (6 bases). Trimming pared 1 base from V and 6 bases from J, leaving 10 bases between. Germline CDR1 reads LNHDA; CDR2 reads SQIVND (reference sequence). The CDR3 loop spans 14 amino acids.

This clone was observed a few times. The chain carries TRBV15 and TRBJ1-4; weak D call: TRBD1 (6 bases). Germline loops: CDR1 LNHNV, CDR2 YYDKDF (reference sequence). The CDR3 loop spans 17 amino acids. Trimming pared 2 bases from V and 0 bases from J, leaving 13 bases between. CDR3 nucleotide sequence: TGTGCCACCAGCAGACAGTCCACAGGGACAACTAATGAAAAACTGTTTTTT. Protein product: CATSRQSTGTTNEKLFF.

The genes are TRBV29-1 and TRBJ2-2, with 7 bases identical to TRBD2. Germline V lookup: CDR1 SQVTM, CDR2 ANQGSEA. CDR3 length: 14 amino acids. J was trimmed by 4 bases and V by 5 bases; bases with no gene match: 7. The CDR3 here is CSVSVAGATGELFF. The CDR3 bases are TGCAGCGTTAGTGTTGCGGGAGCCACCGGGGAGCTGTTTTTT.

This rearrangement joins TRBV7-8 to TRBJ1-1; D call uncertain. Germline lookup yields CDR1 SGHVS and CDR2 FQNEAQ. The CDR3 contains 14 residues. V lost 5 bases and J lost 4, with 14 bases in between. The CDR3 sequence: CASSPRRVVTEAFF. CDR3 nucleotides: TGTGCCAGCAGCCCTCGGAGAGTGGTCACTGAAGCTTTCTTT.

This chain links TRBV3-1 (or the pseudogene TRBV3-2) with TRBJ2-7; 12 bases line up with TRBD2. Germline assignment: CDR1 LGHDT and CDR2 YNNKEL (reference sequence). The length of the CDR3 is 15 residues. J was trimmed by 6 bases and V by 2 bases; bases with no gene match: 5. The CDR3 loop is CASSQRLAGVSEQYF. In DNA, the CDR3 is TGTGCCAGCAGCCAACGACTAGCGGGAGTATCCGAGCAGTACTTC.

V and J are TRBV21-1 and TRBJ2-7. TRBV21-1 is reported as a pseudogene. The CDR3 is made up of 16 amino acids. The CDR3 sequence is CASSTEGTVSPYEQYF. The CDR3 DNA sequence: TGTGCCAGCAGTACCGAAGGGACCGTCTCTCCCTACGAGCAGTACTTC.

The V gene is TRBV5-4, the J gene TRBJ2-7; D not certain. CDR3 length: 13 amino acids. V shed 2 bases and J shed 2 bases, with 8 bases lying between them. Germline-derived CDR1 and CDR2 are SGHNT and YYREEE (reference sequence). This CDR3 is CASSFDGTYEQYV. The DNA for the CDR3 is TGTGCCAGCAGCTTTGACGGAACCTACGAGCAGTACGTC.

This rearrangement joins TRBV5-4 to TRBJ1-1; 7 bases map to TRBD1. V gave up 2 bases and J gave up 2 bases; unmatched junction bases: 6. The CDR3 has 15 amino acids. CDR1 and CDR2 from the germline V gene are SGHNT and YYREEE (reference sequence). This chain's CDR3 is CASSFDRVPNTEAFF. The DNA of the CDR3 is TGTGCCAGCAGCTTTGACAGGGTCCCCAACACTGAAGCTTTCTTT.